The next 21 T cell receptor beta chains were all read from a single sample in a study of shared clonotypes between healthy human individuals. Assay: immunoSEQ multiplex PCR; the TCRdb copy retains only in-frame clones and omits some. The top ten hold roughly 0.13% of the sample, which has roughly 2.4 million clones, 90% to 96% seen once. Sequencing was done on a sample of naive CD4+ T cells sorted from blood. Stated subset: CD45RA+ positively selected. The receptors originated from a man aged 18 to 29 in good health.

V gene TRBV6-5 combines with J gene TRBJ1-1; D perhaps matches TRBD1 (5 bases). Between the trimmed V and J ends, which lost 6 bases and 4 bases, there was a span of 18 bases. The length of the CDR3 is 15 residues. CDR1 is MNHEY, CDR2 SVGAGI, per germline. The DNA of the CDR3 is TGTGCCAGCAGAACCCACGTAGGGGCAGCCACTGAAGCTTTCTTT. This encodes CASRTHVGAATEAFF.

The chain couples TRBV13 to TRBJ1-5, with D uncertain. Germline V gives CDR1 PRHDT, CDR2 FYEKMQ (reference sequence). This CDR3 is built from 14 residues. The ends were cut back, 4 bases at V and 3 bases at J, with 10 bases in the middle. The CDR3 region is CASSSRTFNQPQHF. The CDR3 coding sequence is TGTGCCAGCAGCTCCAGAACATTCAATCAGCCCCAGCATTTT.

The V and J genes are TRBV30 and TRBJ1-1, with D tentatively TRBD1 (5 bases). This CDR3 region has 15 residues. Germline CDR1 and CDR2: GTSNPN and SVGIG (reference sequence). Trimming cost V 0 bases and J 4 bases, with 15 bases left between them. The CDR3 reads CAWSVKGWEGTEAFF. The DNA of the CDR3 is TGTGCCTGGAGTGTAAAGGGGTGGGAAGGCACTGAAGCTTTCTTT.

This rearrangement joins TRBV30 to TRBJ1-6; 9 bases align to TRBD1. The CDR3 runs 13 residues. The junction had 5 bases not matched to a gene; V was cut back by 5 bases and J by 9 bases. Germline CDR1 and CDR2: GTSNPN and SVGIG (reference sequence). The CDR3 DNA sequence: TGTGCCTGGGTCCCGGGACAGGGTTCACCCCTCCACTTT. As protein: CAWVPGQGSPLHF.

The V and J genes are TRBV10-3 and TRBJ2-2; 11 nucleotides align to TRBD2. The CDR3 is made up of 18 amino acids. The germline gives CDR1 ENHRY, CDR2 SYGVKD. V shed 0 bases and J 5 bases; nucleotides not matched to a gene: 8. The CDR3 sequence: CAISESGSGRDVTGELFF. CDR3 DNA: TGTGCCATCAGTGAGTCGGGTAGCGGGAGGGACGTAACCGGGGAGCTGTTTTTT.

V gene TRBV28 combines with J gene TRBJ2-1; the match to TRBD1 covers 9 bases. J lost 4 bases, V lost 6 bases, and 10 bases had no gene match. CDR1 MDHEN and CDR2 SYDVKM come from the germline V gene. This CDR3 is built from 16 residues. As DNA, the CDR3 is TGTGCCAGCAGGAAGGGGGGACAGGGAGGATACAATGAGCAGTTCTTC. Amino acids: CASRKGGQGGYNEQFF.

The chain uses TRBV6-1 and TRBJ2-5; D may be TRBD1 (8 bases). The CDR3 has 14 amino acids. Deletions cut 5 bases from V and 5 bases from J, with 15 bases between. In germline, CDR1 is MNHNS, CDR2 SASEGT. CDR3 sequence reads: CASSSGQGGETQYF. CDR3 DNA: TGTGCCAGCAGTTCCGGACAGGGAGGGGAGACCCAGTACTTC.

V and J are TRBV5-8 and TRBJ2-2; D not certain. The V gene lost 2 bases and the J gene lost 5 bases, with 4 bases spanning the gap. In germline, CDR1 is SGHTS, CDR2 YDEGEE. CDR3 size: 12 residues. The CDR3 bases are TGTGCCAGCAGCTTCCGAACCGGGGAGCTGTTTTTT. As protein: CASSFRTGELFF.

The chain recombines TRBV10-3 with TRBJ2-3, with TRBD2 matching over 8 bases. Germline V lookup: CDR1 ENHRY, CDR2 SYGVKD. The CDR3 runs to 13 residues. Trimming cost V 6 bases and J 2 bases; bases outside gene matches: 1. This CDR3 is CAIRAGVTDTQYF. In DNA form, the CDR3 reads TGTGCCATCAGAGCGGGGGTCACAGATACGCAGTATTTT.

The CDR3 loop reads CASSQDTDGSYEQYF. The DNA of the CDR3 is TGCGCCAGCAGCCAAGATACGGACGGGTCCTACGAGCAGTACTTC. The chain is built from TRBV4-3 and TRBJ2-7, with D unresolved. With 0 bases removed from V and 1 base from J, the gap between germline ends came to 10 bases. The CDR3 runs 15 residues. From germline, CDR1 is LGHNA and CDR2 YSLEER.

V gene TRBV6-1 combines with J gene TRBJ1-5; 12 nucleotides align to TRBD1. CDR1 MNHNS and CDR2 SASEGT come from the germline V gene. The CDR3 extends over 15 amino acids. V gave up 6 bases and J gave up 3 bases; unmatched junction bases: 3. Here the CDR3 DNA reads TGTGCCAGCAGCACGGGACAGGGGGCCAATCAGCCCCAGCATTTT. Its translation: CASSTGQGANQPQHF.

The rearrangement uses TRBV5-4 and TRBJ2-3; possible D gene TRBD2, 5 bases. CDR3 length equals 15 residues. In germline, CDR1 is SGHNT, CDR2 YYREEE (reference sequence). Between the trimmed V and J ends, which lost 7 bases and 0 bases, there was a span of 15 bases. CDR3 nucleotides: TGTGCCAGCTCCCGGGGAGCGCCTAGCACAGATACGCAGTATTTT. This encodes CASSRGAPSTDTQYF.

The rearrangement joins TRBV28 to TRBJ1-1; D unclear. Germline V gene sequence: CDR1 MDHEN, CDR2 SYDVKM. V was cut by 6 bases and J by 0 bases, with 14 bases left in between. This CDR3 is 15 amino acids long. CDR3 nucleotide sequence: TGTGCCAGCAGCCAGCGGAGGATCATGAACACTGAAGCTTTCTTT. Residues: CASSQRRIMNTEAFF.

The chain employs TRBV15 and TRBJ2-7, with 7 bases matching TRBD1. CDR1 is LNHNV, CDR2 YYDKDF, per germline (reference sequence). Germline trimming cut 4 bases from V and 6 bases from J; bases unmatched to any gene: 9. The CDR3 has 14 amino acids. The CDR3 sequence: CATSTQTGWGEQYF. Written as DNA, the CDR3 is TGTGCCACCAGCACGCAGACAGGGTGGGGCGAGCAGTACTTC.

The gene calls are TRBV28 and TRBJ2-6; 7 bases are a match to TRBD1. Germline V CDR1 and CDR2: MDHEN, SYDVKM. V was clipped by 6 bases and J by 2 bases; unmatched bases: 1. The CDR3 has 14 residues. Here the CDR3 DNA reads TGTGCCAGCAGCCAGGGGGCTGGGGCCAACGTCCTGACTTTC. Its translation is CASSQGAGANVLTF.

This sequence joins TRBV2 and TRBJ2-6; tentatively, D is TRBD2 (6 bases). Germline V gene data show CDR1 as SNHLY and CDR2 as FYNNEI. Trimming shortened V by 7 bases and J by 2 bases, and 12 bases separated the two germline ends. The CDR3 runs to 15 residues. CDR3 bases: TGTGCCAGCACGCTGGGGGGTGCTGGGGCCAACGTCCTGACTTTC. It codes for CASTLGGAGANVLTF.

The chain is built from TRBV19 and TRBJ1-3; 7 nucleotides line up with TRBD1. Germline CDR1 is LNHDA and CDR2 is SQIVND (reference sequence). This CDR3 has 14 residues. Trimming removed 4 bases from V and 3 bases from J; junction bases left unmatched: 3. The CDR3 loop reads CASSTGGIGNTIYF. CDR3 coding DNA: TGTGCCAGTAGTACAGGGGGAATTGGAAACACCATATATTTT.

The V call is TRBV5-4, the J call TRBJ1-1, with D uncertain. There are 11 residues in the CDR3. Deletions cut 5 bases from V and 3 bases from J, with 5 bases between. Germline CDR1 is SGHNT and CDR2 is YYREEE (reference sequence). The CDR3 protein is CASRRDTEAFF. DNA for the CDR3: TGTGCCAGCAGGCGGGACACTGAAGCTTTCTTT. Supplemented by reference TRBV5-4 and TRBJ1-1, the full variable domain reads ETGVTQSPTHLIKTRGQQVTLRCSSQSGHNTVSWYQQALGQGPQFIFQYYREEENGRGNFPPRFSGLQFPNYSSELNVNALELDDSALYLCASRRDTEAFFGQGTRLTVV.

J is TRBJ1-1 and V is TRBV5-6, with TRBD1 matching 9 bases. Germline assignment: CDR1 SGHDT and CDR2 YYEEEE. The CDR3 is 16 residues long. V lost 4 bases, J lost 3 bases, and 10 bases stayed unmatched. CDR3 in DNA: TGTGCCAGCAGCGAAACAGGGGGCGAGGTTCACACTGAAGCTTTCTTT. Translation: CASSETGGEVHTEAFF.

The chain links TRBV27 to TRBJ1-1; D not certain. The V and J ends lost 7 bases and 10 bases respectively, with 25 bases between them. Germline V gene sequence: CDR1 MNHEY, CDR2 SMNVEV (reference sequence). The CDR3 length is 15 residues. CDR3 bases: TGTGCCAGCACCCCAGAAGTGGGCGTATGGAGTCCAGCTTTCTTT. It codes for CASTPEVGVWSPAFF.

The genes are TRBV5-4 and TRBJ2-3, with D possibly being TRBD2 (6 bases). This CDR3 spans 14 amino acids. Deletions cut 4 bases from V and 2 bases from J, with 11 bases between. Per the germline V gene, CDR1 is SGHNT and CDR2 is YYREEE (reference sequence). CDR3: CASSRDSSTDTQYF. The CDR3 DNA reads TGTGCCAGCAGCCGGGACTCATCCACAGATACGCAGTATTTT.